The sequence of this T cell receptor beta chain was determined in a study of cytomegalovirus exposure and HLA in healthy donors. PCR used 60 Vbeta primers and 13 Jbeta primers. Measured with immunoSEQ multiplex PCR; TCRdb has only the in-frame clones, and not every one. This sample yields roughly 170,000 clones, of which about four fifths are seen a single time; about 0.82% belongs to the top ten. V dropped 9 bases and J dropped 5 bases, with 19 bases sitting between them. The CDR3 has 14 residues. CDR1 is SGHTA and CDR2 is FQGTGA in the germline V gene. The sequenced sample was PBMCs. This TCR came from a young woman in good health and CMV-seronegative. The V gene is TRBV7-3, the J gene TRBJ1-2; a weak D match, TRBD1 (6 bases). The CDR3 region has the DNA TGTGCCAGTGCCCCGAGGGGGGGAATATATGGCTACACCTTC. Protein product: CASAPRGGIYGYTF. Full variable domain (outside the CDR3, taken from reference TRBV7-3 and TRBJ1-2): GAGVSQTPSNKVTEKGKYVELRCDPISGHTALYWYRQSLGQGPEFLIYFQGTGAADDSGLPNDRFFAVRPEGSVSTLKIQRTERGDSAVYLCASAPRGGIYGYTFGSGTRLTVV.